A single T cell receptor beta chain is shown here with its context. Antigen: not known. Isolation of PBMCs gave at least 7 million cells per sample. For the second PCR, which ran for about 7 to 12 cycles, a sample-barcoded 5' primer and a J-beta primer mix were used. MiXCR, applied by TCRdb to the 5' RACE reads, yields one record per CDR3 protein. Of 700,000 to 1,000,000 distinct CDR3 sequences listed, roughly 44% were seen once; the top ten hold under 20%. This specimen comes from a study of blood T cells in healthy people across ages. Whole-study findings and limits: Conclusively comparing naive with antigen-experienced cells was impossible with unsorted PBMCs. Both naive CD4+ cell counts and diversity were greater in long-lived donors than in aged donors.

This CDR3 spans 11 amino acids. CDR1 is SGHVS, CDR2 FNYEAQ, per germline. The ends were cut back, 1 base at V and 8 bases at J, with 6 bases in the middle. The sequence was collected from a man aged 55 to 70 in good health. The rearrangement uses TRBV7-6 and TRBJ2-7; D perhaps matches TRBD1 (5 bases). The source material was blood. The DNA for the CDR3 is TGTGCCAGCAGCTTAGAGGGGCAGCAGTACTTC. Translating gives CASSLEGQQYF. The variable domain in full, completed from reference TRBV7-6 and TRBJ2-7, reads GAGVSQSPRYKVTKRGQDVALRCDPISGHVSLYWYRQALGQGPEFLTYFNYEAQQDKSGLPNDRFSAERPEGSISTLTIQRTEQRDSAMYRCASSLEGQQYFGPGTRLTVT.